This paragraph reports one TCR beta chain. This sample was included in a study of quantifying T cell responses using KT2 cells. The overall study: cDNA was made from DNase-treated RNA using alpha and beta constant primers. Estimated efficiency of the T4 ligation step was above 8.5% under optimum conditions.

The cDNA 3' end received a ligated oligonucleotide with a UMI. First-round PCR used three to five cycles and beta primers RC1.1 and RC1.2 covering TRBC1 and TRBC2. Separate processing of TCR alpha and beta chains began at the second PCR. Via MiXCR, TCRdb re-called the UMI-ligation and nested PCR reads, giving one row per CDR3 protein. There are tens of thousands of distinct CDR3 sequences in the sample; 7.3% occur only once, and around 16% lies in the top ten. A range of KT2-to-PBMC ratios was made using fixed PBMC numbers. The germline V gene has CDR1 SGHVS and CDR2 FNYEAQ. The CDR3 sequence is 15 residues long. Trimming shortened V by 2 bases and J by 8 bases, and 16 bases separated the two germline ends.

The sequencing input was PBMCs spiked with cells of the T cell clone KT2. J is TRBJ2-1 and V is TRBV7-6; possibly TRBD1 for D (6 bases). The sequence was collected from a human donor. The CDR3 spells CASSLIQGRGDEQFF. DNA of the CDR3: TGTGCCAGCAGCTTAATACAGGGCCGTGGGGATGAGCAGTTCTTC.